This T cell receptor beta chain was recorded in a study of blood T cell repertoires in COVID-19. Study at large: The cDNA or gDNA used as material had been derived from T cells, B-cell-depleted T cells, or PBMCs.

Sequenced by immunoSEQ multiplex PCR; TCRdb stores in-frame clones only, minus some. The repertoire holds 120,000 or so clones, with approximately 67% as singletons. This clone was detected once. The CDR3 length is 15 residues. Between the trimmed V and J ends, which lost 8 bases and 2 bases, there was a span of 16 bases. The gene calls are TRBV23-1 and TRBJ2-1; D might be TRBD2 (5 bases). TRBV23-1 is given ORF status, its function remaining uncertain. Sequenced material: peripheral blood. This receptor was identified in a woman aged 55-75 years with acute or convalescent COVID-19. This chain's CDR3 is CASHPTGDPYNEQFF. The CDR3 DNA follows: TGCGCCAGCCACCCCACCGGGGATCCCTACAATGAGCAGTTCTTC.